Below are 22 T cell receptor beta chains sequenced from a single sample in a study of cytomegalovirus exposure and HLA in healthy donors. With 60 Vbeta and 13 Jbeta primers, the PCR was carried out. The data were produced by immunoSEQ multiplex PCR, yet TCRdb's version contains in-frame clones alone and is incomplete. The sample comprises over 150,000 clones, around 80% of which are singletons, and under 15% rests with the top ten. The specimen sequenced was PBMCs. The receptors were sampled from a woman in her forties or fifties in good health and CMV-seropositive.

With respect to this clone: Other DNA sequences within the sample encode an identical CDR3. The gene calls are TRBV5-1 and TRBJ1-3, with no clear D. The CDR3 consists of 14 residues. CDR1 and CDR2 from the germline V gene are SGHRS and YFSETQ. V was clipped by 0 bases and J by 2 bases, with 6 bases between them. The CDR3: CASSLVGAGNTIYF. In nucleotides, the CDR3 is TGCGCCAGCAGCTTGGTGGGAGCTGGAAACACCATATATTTT.

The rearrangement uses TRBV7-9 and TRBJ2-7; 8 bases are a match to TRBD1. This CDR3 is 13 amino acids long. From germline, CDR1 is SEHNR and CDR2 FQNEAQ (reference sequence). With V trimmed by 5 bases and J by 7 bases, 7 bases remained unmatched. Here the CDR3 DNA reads TGTGCCAGCAGCGTCGACAGGGGTCGGGAGCAGTACTTC. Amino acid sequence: CASSVDRGREQYF. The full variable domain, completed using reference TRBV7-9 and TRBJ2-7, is DTGVSQNPRHKITKRGQNVTFRCDPISEHNRLYWYRQTLGQGPEFLTYFQNEAQLEKSRLLSDRFSAERPKGSFSTLEIQRTEQGDSAMYLCASSVDRGREQYFGPGTRLTVT.

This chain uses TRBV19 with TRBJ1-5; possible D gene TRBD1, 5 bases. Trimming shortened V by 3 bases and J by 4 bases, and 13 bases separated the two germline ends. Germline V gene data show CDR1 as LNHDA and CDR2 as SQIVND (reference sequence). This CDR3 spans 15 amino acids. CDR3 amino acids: CASSMGRVGNQPQHF. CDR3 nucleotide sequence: TGTGCCAGTAGTATGGGCAGGGTGGGAAATCAGCCCCAGCATTTT.

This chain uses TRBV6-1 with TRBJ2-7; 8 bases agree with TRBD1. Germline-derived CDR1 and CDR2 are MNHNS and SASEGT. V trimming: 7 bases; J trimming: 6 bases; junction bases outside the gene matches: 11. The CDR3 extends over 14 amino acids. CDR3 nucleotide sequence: TGTGCCAGCACCTTGGACAGGGTATATGGCGAGCAGTACTTC. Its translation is CASTLDRVYGEQYF.

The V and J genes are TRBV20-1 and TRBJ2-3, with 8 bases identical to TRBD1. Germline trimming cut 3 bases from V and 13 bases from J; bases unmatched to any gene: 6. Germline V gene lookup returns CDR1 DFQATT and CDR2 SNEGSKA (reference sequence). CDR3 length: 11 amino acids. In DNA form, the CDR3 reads TGCAGTGCTAGGCGGCAGGGGGCGGAGTATTTT. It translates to CSARRQGAEYF.

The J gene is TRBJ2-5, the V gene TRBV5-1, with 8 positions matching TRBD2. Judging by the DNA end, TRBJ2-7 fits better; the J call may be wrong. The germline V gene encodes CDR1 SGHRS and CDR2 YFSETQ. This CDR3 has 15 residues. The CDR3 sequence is CASSLTSGSSYEQYF. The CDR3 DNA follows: TGCGCCAGCAGCTTGACTAGCGGTTCCTCCTACGAGCAGTACTTC.

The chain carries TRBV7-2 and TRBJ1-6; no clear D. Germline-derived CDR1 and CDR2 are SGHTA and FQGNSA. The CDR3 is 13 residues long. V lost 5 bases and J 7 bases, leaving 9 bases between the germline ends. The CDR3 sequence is CASSRRINSPLHF. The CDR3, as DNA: TGTGCCAGCAGCCGGAGGATCAATTCACCCCTCCACTTT.

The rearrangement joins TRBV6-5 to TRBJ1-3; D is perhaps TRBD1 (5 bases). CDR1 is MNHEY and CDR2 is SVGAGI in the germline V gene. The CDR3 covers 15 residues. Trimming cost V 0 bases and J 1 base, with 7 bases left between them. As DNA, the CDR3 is TGTGCCAGCAGTTACTCCGGGACTTCTGGAAACACCATATATTTT. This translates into CASSYSGTSGNTIYF.

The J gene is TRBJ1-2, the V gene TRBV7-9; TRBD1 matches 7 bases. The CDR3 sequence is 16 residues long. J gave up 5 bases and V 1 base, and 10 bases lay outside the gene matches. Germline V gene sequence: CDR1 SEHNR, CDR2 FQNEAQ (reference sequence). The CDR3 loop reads CASSLVSDRSPYGYTF. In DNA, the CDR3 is TGTGCCAGCAGCTTAGTCTCGGACAGGTCTCCGTATGGCTACACCTTC.

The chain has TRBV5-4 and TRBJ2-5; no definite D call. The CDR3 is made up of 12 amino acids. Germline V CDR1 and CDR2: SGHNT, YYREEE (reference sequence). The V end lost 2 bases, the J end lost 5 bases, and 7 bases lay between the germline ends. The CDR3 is CASSLWAETQYF. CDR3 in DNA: TGTGCCAGCAGCTTATGGGCGGAGACCCAGTACTTC.

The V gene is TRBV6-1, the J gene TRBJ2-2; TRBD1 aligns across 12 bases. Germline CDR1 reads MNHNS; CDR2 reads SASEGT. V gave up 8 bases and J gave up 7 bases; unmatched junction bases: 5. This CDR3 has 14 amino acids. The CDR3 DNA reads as TGTGCCAGCGATGGGACAGGGGGCGTCGGGGAGCTGTTTTTT. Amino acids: CASDGTGGVGELFF.

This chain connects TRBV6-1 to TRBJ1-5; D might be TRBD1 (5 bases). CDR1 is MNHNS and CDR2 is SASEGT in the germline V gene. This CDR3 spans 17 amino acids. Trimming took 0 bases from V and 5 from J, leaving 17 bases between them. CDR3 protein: CASSEAIMSTGYQPQHF. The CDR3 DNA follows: TGTGCCAGCAGTGAAGCTATAATGTCCACAGGTTATCAGCCCCAGCATTTT.

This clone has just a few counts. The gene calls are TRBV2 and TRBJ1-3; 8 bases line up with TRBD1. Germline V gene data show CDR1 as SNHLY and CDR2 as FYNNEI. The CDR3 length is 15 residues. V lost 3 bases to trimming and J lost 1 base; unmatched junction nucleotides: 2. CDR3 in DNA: TGTGCCAGCAGTGACCAGGGGGCGTCTGGAAACACCATATATTTT. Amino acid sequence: CASSDQGASGNTIYF. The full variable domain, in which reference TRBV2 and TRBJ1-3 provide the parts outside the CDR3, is EPEVTQTPSHQVTQMGQEVILRCVPISNHLYFYWYRQILGQKVEFLVSFYNNEISEKSEIFDDQFSVERPDGSNFTLKIRSTKLEDSAMYFCASSDQGASGNTIYFGEGSWLTVV.

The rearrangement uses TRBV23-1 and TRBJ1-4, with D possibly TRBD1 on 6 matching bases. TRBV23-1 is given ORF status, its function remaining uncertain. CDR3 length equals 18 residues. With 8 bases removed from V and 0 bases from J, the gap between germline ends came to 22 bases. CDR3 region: CASDTDKGDWPTNEKLFF. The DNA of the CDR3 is TGCGCCAGCGACACAGATAAGGGGGATTGGCCAACTAATGAAAAACTGTTTTTT.

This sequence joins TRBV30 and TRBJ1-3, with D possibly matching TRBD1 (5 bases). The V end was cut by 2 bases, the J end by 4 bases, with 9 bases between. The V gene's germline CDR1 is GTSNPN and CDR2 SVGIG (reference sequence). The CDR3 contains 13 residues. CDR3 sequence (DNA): TGTGCCTGGAGTCCGGGACTGGGAAACACCATATATTTT. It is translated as CAWSPGLGNTIYF. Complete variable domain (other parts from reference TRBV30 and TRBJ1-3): SQTIHQWPATLVQPVGSPLSLECTVEGTSNPNLYWYRQAAGRGLQLLFYSVGIGQISSEVPQNLSASRPQDRQFILSSKKLLLSDSGFYLCAWSPGLGNTIYFGEGSWLTVV.

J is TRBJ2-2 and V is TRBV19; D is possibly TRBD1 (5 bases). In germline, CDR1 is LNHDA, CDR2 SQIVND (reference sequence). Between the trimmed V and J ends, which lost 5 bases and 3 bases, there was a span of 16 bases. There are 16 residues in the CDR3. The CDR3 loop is CASSPSQGWDTGELFF. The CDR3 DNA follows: TGTGCCAGTAGTCCCTCTCAGGGATGGGACACCGGGGAGCTGTTTTTT.

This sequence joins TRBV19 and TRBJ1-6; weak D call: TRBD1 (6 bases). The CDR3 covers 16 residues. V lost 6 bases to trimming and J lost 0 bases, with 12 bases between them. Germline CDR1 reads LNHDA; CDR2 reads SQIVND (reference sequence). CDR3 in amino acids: CASRSQGSSYNSPLHF. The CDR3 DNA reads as TGTGCCAGTAGATCGCAGGGGAGCTCCTATAATTCACCCCTCCACTTT. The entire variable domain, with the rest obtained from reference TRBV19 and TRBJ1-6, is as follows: DGGITQSPKYLFRKEGQNVTLSCEQNLNHDAMYWYRQDPGQGLRLIYYSQIVNDFQKGDIAEGYSVSREKKESFPLTVTSAQKNPTAFYLCASRSQGSSYNSPLHFGNGTRLTVT.

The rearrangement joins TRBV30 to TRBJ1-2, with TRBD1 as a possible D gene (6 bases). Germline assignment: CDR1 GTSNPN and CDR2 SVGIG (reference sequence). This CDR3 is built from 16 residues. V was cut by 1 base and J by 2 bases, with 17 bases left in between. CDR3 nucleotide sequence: TGTGCCTGGAGTGACGCTCGGACAGTCCTAAACTATGGCTACACCTTC. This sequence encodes CAWSDARTVLNYGYTF.

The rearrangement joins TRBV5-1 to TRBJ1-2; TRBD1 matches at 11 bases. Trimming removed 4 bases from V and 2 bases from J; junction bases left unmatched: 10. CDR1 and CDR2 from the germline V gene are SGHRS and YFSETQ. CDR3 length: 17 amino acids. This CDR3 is CASSTTWTGGINYGYTF. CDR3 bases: TGCGCCAGCAGCACAACTTGGACAGGGGGCATAAACTATGGCTACACCTTC.

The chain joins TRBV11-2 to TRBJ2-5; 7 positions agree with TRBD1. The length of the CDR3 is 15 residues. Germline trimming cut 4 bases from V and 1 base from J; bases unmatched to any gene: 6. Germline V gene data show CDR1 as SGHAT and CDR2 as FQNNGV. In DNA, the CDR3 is TGTGCCAGCAGCTCCAGGGGGAGCGGCCAAGAGACCCAGTACTTC. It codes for CASSSRGSGQETQYF.

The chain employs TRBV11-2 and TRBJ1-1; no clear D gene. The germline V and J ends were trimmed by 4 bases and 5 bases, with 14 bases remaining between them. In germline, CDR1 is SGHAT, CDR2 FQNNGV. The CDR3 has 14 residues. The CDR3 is CASSYRHGETEAFF. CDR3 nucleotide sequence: TGTGCCAGCAGCTACCGACATGGGGAGACTGAAGCTTTCTTT.

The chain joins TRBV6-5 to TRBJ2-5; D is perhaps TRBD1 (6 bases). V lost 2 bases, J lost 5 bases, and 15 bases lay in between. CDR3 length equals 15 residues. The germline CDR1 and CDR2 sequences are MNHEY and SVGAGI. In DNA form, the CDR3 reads TGTGCCAGCAGTTACGGGTCACCTAGGGGGGAGACCCAGTACTTC. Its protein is CASSYGSPRGETQYF.